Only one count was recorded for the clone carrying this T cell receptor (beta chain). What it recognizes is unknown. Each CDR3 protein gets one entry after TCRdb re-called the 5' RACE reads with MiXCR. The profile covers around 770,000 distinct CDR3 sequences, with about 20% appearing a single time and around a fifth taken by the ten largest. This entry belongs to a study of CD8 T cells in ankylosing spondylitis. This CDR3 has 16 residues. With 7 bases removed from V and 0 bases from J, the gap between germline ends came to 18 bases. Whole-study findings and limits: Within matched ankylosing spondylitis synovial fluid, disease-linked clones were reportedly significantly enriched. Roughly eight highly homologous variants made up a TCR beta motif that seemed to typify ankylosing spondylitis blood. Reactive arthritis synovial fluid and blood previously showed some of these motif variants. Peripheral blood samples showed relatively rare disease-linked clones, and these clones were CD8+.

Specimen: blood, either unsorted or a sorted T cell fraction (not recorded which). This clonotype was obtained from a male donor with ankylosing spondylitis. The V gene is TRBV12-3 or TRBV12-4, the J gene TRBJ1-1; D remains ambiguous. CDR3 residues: CASTPVGAGLNTEAFF. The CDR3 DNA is TGTGCCAGCACCCCAGTGGGCGCGGGATTGAACACTGAAGCTTTCTTT.